A selection of T cell receptor beta chains follows, all from one sample in a study of blood T cell repertoires in COVID-19. Measured with immunoSEQ multiplex PCR; TCRdb has only the in-frame clones, and not every one. The data show over 150,000 clones, about 89% seen once. Sequencing was done on a sample of peripheral blood. These receptors were taken from a man younger than 35 who had recovered from COVID-19. Each CDR3 is given without its conserved first and last residue. A row's size may be missing; if present it is once, few, many or a size class.

j_call: TRBJ2-2; clone_size: once; v_call: TRBV6-5; cdr3_length: 14; cdr3_aa: ASSYGSQGGTGELF
j_call: TRBJ2-7; clone_size: .; v_call: TRBV4-1; cdr3_length: 14; cdr3_aa: ASSQSPGQGIYEQY
j_call: TRBJ2-3; clone_size: .; v_call: TRBV28; cdr3_length: 14; cdr3_aa: ASPPRRTGGDDTQY
j_call: TRBJ2-2; clone_size: .; v_call: TRBV5-5; cdr3_length: 13; cdr3_aa: ASNLAGTNTGELF
j_call: TRBJ2-2; clone_size: .; v_call: TRBV28; cdr3_length: 10; cdr3_aa: ASSRRAGELF
j_call: TRBJ2-1; clone_size: .; v_call: TRBV7-6; cdr3_length: 12; cdr3_aa: ASSALTGYNEQF
j_call: TRBJ2-7; clone_size: .; v_call: TRBV28; cdr3_length: 12; cdr3_aa: ASTLTSGNYEQY
j_call: TRBJ2-1; clone_size: .; v_call: TRBV11-3; cdr3_length: 17; cdr3_aa: ASSLGATSGLSSYNEQF
j_call: TRBJ1-3; clone_size: .; v_call: TRBV28; cdr3_length: 10; cdr3_aa: ASTPGYNTIY
j_call: TRBJ2-1; clone_size: .; v_call: TRBV5-4; cdr3_length: 14; cdr3_aa: ASSLGGGRVYNEQF
j_call: TRBJ2-7; clone_size: .; v_call: TRBV28; cdr3_length: 10; cdr3_aa: ASSQGIYEQY
j_call: TRBJ1-2; clone_size: .; v_call: TRBV7-8; cdr3_length: 12; cdr3_aa: ASSFREGHHGYT
j_call: TRBJ1-1; clone_size: .; v_call: TRBV3-1/TRBV3-2; cdr3_length: 12; cdr3_aa: ASSQSPGQGRAF
j_call: TRBJ2-1; clone_size: .; v_call: TRBV18; cdr3_length: 15; cdr3_aa: ASSPLAGQINYNEQF
j_call: TRBJ2-1; clone_size: .; v_call: TRBV12-3/TRBV12-4; cdr3_length: 11; cdr3_aa: ASSFGQRGEQF
j_call: TRBJ2-1; clone_size: .; v_call: TRBV27; cdr3_length: 13; cdr3_aa: ASSLTGWEYNEQF
j_call: TRBJ1-2; clone_size: .; v_call: TRBV25-1; cdr3_length: 12; cdr3_aa: ASSDPGQGIGYT
j_call: TRBJ2-7; clone_size: .; v_call: TRBV9; cdr3_length: 14; cdr3_aa: ASSVAGGLQTYEQY
j_call: TRBJ1-4; clone_size: .; v_call: TRBV10-3; cdr3_length: 13; cdr3_aa: AISDPGQGPQKLF
j_call: TRBJ1-3; clone_size: few; v_call: TRBV14; cdr3_length: 13; cdr3_aa: ASSQNPGQGSTIY
j_call: TRBJ1-5; clone_size: .; v_call: TRBV19; cdr3_length: 12; cdr3_aa: ASSIQGIGQPQH
j_call: TRBJ1-3; clone_size: .; v_call: TRBV10-1; cdr3_length: 13; cdr3_aa: ASSPREISGNTIY
j_call: TRBJ2-7; clone_size: .; v_call: TRBV4-2; cdr3_length: 13; cdr3_aa: ASSYGLAGEREQY
j_call: TRBJ1-4; clone_size: .; v_call: TRBV3-1/TRBV3-2; cdr3_length: 11; cdr3_aa: ASSQTGGEKLF
j_call: TRBJ2-5; clone_size: .; v_call: TRBV30; cdr3_length: 12; cdr3_aa: AWSLGVYRETQY
j_call: TRBJ2-7; clone_size: .; v_call: TRBV7-2; cdr3_length: 10; cdr3_aa: ASSPVAYEQY
j_call: TRBJ2-7; clone_size: once; v_call: TRBV6-5; cdr3_length: 12; cdr3_aa: ASSYTGETYEQY
j_call: TRBJ2-7; clone_size: .; v_call: TRBV7-8; cdr3_length: 11; cdr3_aa: ASSLRTGHEQY
j_call: TRBJ1-1; clone_size: .; v_call: TRBV6-5; cdr3_length: 10; cdr3_aa: ASSPSASGAF
j_call: TRBJ1-6; clone_size: .; v_call: TRBV25-1; cdr3_length: 13; cdr3_aa: ASSALQGDYSPLH
j_call: TRBJ2-3; clone_size: .; v_call: TRBV4-3; cdr3_length: 12; cdr3_aa: ASSQGAFKDTQY
j_call: TRBJ2-7; clone_size: .; v_call: TRBV6-5; cdr3_length: 12; cdr3_aa: ASSYRQGRDEQY
j_call: TRBJ2-7; clone_size: .; v_call: TRBV2; cdr3_length: 14; cdr3_aa: ASSEGLAGGPGEQY
j_call: TRBJ1-1; clone_size: .; v_call: TRBV7-8; cdr3_length: 12; cdr3_aa: ASSLGRGSTEAF
j_call: TRBJ2-7; clone_size: .; v_call: TRBV30; cdr3_length: 11; cdr3_aa: AWSTGVSYEQY
j_call: TRBJ2-5; clone_size: .; v_call: TRBV15; cdr3_length: 16; cdr3_aa: ATSRSGLAGGGAAREY
j_call: TRBJ2-5; clone_size: .; v_call: TRBV6-6; cdr3_length: 11; cdr3_aa: ASSYWQQETQY
j_call: TRBJ2-7; clone_size: few; v_call: TRBV6-2/TRBV6-3; cdr3_length: 12; cdr3_aa: ASSYGQRSYEQY
j_call: TRBJ2-7; clone_size: few; v_call: TRBV28; cdr3_length: 16; cdr3_aa: ASSLSPPGTGVYDEQY
j_call: TRBJ2-7; clone_size: .; v_call: TRBV29-1; cdr3_length: 14; cdr3_aa: SVEEVRTRGAYEQY
j_call: TRBJ2-7; clone_size: .; v_call: TRBV6-2/TRBV6-3; cdr3_length: 11; cdr3_aa: ASSPSPSYEQY
j_call: TRBJ1-2; clone_size: few; v_call: TRBV5-4; cdr3_length: 12; cdr3_aa: ASSPPAPTYGYT
j_call: TRBJ1-1; clone_size: .; v_call: TRBV7-9; cdr3_length: 12; cdr3_aa: ASSFGSQGTEAF
j_call: TRBJ2-7; clone_size: .; v_call: TRBV5-6; cdr3_length: 13; cdr3_aa: ASSFTRTGPNEQY
j_call: TRBJ1-2; clone_size: .; v_call: TRBV10-3; cdr3_length: 11; cdr3_aa: AITPTGYDGYT
j_call: TRBJ1-1; clone_size: .; v_call: TRBV14; cdr3_length: 12; cdr3_aa: ASSPYRRETEAF
j_call: TRBJ2-7; clone_size: once; v_call: TRBV7-2; cdr3_length: 11; cdr3_aa: ASSWGGSYEQY
j_call: TRBJ2-4; clone_size: .; v_call: TRBV27; cdr3_length: 13; cdr3_aa: ASSTPDRGKNIQY